The 32 T cell receptor beta chains below all came from one sample that was sequenced in a study of blood T cell repertoires in COVID-19. The assay was immunoSEQ multiplex PCR, and TCRdb's table has in-frame clones only and misses some. This table has 95,000 to 100,000 clones, 85% to 95% appearing once. The sequencing input was peripheral blood. The source is a man aged 45-65 years with active COVID-19.

CDR3 bases: TGTGCCAGCAGGCCACTGGGGGCAGGAGGCTACACCTTC. Its protein product is CASRPLGAGGYTF. The V gene is TRBV2, the J gene TRBJ1-2, with D tentatively TRBD1 (6 bases). Per germline, CDR1 SNHLY and CDR2 FYNNEI. V was cut by 6 bases and J by 8 bases, with 16 bases left in between. The CDR3 loop spans 13 amino acids.

J is TRBJ2-7 and V is TRBV20-1, with D possibly matching TRBD2 (6 bases). CDR3 length equals 15 residues. The germline V gene encodes CDR1 DFQATT and CDR2 SNEGSKA (reference sequence). V lost 3 bases and J lost 1, with 16 bases in between. In DNA, the CDR3 is TGCAGTGCTAGTATGACTAGTACCGTATCCTACGAGCAGTACTTC. Protein sequence: CSASMTSTVSYEQYF.

The V call is TRBV28, the J call TRBJ2-7; 8 nucleotides match TRBD1. Trimming took 6 bases from V and 5 from J; bases not matched to a gene: 12. CDR3 length: 15 amino acids. Germline lookup yields CDR1 MDHEN and CDR2 SYDVKM. CDR3 amino acids: CASSPDRGRRDEQYF. In DNA form, the CDR3 reads TGTGCCAGCAGCCCCGACAGGGGCCGGAGGGACGAGCAGTACTTC.

V usage is TRBV5-6 and J usage is TRBJ2-1, with D tentatively TRBD2 (6 bases). V was shortened by 0 bases and J by 6 bases, with 7 bases between the two germline ends. This CDR3 contains 13 residues. The germline V gene encodes CDR1 SGHDT and CDR2 YYEEEE. CDR3 residues: CASSLGGANEQFF. CDR3 DNA: TGTGCCAGCAGCTTGGGCGGGGCCAATGAGCAGTTCTTC.

The J gene is TRBJ1-1, the V gene TRBV7-9; TRBD1 matches at 7 bases. This CDR3 contains 12 residues. Germline trimming cut 5 bases from V and 6 bases from J; bases unmatched to any gene: 3. Germline values: CDR1 SEHNR, CDR2 FQNEAQ (reference sequence). The chain's CDR3 is CASSKQGSEAFF. In nucleotides, the CDR3 is TGTGCCAGCAGCAAACAGGGGTCTGAAGCTTTCTTT.

The chain employs TRBV6-5 and TRBJ2-4; the D gene is possibly TRBD1 (6 bases). The CDR3 has 14 residues. V shed 8 bases and J shed 8 bases, with 19 bases lying between them. Per the germline V gene, CDR1 is MNHEY and CDR2 is SVGAGI. DNA for the CDR3: TGTGCCAGCCACAGGGCAGGGTTTGGGGACATTCAGTACTTC. Its translation is CASHRAGFGDIQYF.

The chain joins TRBV5-4 to TRBJ2-5, with D uncertain. Looked up from germline, CDR1 is SGHNT and CDR2 is YYREEE (reference sequence). The CDR3 contains 13 residues. Trimming removed 1 base at V and 0 bases at J, with 4 bases between. The CDR3 nucleotides are TGTGCCAGCAGCTTGAACTACCAAGAGACCCAGTACTTC. This gives the protein CASSLNYQETQYF.

V and J are TRBV18 and TRBJ1-2; 8 bases agree with TRBD1. Unmatched junction bases numbered 14, after V lost 6 bases and J lost 2 bases. CDR3 length: 17 amino acids. Germline V CDR1 and CDR2: KGHSH, LQKENI. DNA for the CDR3: TGTGCCAGCTCCCCTTTCCAGGACAGGGAGAGGAACTATGGCTACACCTTC. Its protein product is CASSPFQDRERNYGYTF.

The rearrangement joins TRBV7-9 to TRBJ2-5, with D possibly being TRBD1 (6 bases). Trimming stripped 5 bases from V and 0 bases from J, with 10 bases between. CDR1 is SEHNR and CDR2 is FQNEAQ in the germline V gene (reference sequence). The CDR3 sequence is 14 residues long. The CDR3 spells CASSRRTDQETQYF. DNA for the CDR3: TGTGCCAGCAGCCGGCGGACAGACCAAGAGACCCAGTACTTC.

The chain combines TRBV3-1 (or the pseudogene TRBV3-2) with TRBJ1-1, with a tentative D call TRBD1 (6 bases). The germline V gene encodes CDR1 LGHDT and CDR2 YNNKEL (reference sequence). Trimming pared 7 bases from V and 3 bases from J, leaving 15 bases between. The CDR3 has 14 residues. In nucleotides, the CDR3 is TGTGCCAGCAACTTTACAGGGACCGACACTGAAGCTTTCTTT. Its translation is CASNFTGTDTEAFF.

This chain connects TRBV6-2 or TRBV6-3 to TRBJ2-5, with 7 bases lining up with TRBD2. The germline CDR1 and CDR2 sequences are MNHEY and SVGEGT. V shed 6 bases and J 1 base; nucleotides not matched to a gene: 8. The CDR3 has 15 amino acids. The CDR3 here is CASSPTGRSQETQYF. The CDR3 nucleotides read TGTGCCAGCAGCCCCACCGGGAGGTCCCAAGAGACCCAGTACTTC.

The chain has TRBV27 and TRBJ2-7; 9 bases agree with TRBD1. Per the germline V gene, CDR1 is MNHEY and CDR2 is SMNVEV (reference sequence). J lost 5 bases, V lost 7 bases, and 9 bases had no gene match. The CDR3 is 14 amino acids. The CDR3 loop reads CASTPWGTGNEQYF. CDR3 nucleotide sequence: TGTGCCAGCACCCCCTGGGGGACAGGGAACGAGCAGTACTTC.

The chain uses TRBV19 and TRBJ2-5; D is unclear. This CDR3 is built from 13 residues. V was cut by 5 bases and J by 5 bases, with 12 bases left in between. The germline CDR1 and CDR2 sequences are LNHDA and SQIVND (reference sequence). DNA of the CDR3: TGTGCCAGTAGTGGCAGCGACCGGGAGACCCAGTACTTC. The encoded protein is CASSGSDRETQYF.

A few counts support this clone. V and J are TRBV6-4 and TRBJ2-3; D is unclear. Trimming took off 4 bases at V and 1 base at J, with 6 bases between the two ends. Germline V gene sequence: CDR1 MRHNA, CDR2 SNTAGT. The CDR3 extends over 13 amino acids. The CDR3 is CASSVAGTDTQYF. Written as DNA, the CDR3 is TGTGCCAGCAGTGTCGCAGGCACAGATACGCAGTATTTT.

The chain is built from TRBV3-1 (or the pseudogene TRBV3-2) and TRBJ2-2, with D possibly TRBD1 on 5 matching bases. Germline CDR1 reads LGHDT; CDR2 reads YNNKEL (reference sequence). This CDR3 comprises 13 residues. V lost 9 bases and J lost 4, with 12 bases in between. The CDR3 loop is CASSQGSTGELFF. The CDR3 region has the DNA TGTGCCAGTTCGCAGGGTAGCACCGGGGAGCTGTTTTTT.

This chain uses TRBV7-9 with TRBJ2-1; D is ambiguous. This CDR3 spans 15 amino acids. With 1 base removed from V and 0 bases from J, the gap between germline ends came to 7 bases. The germline CDR1 and CDR2 sequences are SEHNR and FQNEAQ (reference sequence). The CDR3 region has the DNA TGTGCCAGCAGCTTAGGCCTGAGCTCCTACAATGAGCAGTTCTTC. It codes for CASSLGLSSYNEQFF.

The chain joins TRBV4-2 to TRBJ2-3; 7 bases fit TRBD2. Germline V gene sequence: CDR1 LGHNA, CDR2 YNFKEQ. V lost 0 bases and J lost 6; bases outside the gene matches: 9. This CDR3 is 16 amino acids long. Written as DNA, the CDR3 is TGTGCCAGCAGCCAAGACGCTAGCGGAGGAGCGGATACGCAGTATTTT. Translation gives CASSQDASGGADTQYF.

The chain couples TRBV29-1 to TRBJ2-4, with 10 bases matching TRBD2. The V segment lost 1 base and the J segment 1 base; nucleotides outside the gene matches: 4. This CDR3 spans 16 amino acids. Per germline, CDR1 SQVTM and CDR2 ANQGSEA. The CDR3 nucleotides read TGCAGCGTTGAAGGGGCGACTAGCGGGGCCAAAAACATTCAGTACTTC. Its protein product is CSVEGATSGAKNIQYF. Full variable domain (outside the CDR3, taken from reference TRBV29-1 and TRBJ2-4): SAVISQKPSRDICQRGTSLTIQCQVDSQVTMMFWYRQQPGQSLTLIATANQGSEATYESGFVIDKFPISRPNLTFSTLTVSNMSPEDSSIYLCSVEGATSGAKNIQYFGAGTRLSVL.

The chain has TRBV28 and TRBJ2-7, with TRBD1 matching over 7 bases. CDR1 MDHEN and CDR2 SYDVKM come from the germline V gene. Trimming at V came to 7 bases and at J to 2 bases, leaving 2 bases not matched to a gene. The CDR3 runs 12 residues. In nucleotides, the CDR3 is TGTGCCAGCACTCAGGGGGCCTACGAGCAGTACTTC. Amino acids: CASTQGAYEQYF.

Note on this clone: Other DNA sequences within the sample encode an identical CDR3. The rearrangement joins TRBV28 to TRBJ2-5; 7 bases are a match to TRBD2. Germline V gene sequence: CDR1 MDHEN, CDR2 SYDVKM. This CDR3 is built from 15 residues. V lost 4 bases and J lost 5; bases outside the gene matches: 10. CDR3 in amino acids: CASSSLAGAGETQYF. DNA for the CDR3: TGTGCCAGCAGTTCCCTGGCGGGAGCGGGGGAGACCCAGTACTTC.

A single count supports this clone. The chain is built from TRBV2 and TRBJ1-1; TRBD1 matches 8 bases. CDR1 is SNHLY and CDR2 is FYNNEI in the germline V gene. The CDR3 totals 14 residues. Trimming cost V 6 bases and J 4 bases; bases outside gene matches: 7. DNA of the CDR3: TGTGCCAGCAGGTTGGACAGGGTCAGCACTGAAGCTTTCTTT. This translates into CASRLDRVSTEAFF.

The chain employs TRBV2 and TRBJ2-3, with D possibly being TRBD1 (6 bases). V dropped 3 bases and J dropped 2 bases, with 15 bases sitting between them. The CDR3 is 16 amino acids. Germline loops: CDR1 SNHLY, CDR2 FYNNEI. The CDR3 nucleotides read TGTGCCAGCAGTGAGTTGGGGGCCTCGCCCACAGATACGCAGTATTTT. This gives the protein CASSELGASPTDTQYF.

CDR3 bases: TGTGCCAGCTCACCCCCCGGGGTGGACTATGGCTACACCTTC. It codes for CASSPPGVDYGYTF. The V gene is TRBV18, the J gene TRBJ1-2; D not certain. This CDR3 has 14 residues. The germline gives CDR1 KGHSH, CDR2 LQKENI. V was clipped by 3 bases and J by 3 bases, with 11 bases between them.

V and J are TRBV6-5 and TRBJ1-1, with D unresolved. Trimming stripped 7 bases from V and 1 base from J, with 10 bases between. CDR3 size: 13 residues. Germline V gene sequence: CDR1 MNHEY, CDR2 SVGAGI. CDR3 in DNA: TGTGCCAGCAAGACCACAGCGAACACTGAAGCTTTCTTT. Translation gives CASKTTANTEAFF.

The V gene is TRBV12-5, the J gene TRBJ2-1, with 9 positions matching TRBD2. This CDR3 is built from 13 residues. In germline, CDR1 is LGHNT, CDR2 FRNRAP. Trimming at V came to 8 bases and at J to 10 bases, leaving 9 bases not matched to a gene. This CDR3 reads CASCSGSCVEQFF. Here the CDR3 DNA reads TGTGCTAGTTGTAGCGGGAGTTGCGTAGAGCAGTTCTTC.

The V and J genes are TRBV27 and TRBJ1-5; possibly TRBD1 for D (5 bases). Germline loops: CDR1 MNHEY, CDR2 SMNVEV (reference sequence). The CDR3 runs 14 residues. V dropped 2 bases and J dropped 3 bases, with 8 bases sitting between them. The CDR3 DNA follows: TGTGCCAGCAGTTTAGGGGGGTTCAATCAGCCCCAGCATTTT. It codes for CASSLGGFNQPQHF.

A few counts support this clone. The chain is built from TRBV2 and TRBJ1-5, with TRBD1 matching over 7 bases. J gave up 3 bases and V 8 bases, and 10 bases lay outside the gene matches. Germline V lookup: CDR1 SNHLY, CDR2 FYNNEI. The CDR3 runs to 15 residues. CDR3 bases: TGTGCCAGCGGCCCAAGGGACAGACACAATCAGCCCCAGCATTTT. Protein sequence: CASGPRDRHNQPQHF.

V gene TRBV27 combines with J gene TRBJ2-5, with 7 bases fitting TRBD1. Looked up from germline, CDR1 is MNHEY and CDR2 is SMNVEV (reference sequence). The CDR3 consists of 15 residues. V shed 8 bases, J shed 1 base, and the junction held 10 bases outside the gene matches. CDR3 coding DNA: TGTGCCAGCTCCCCCGGGAAGGGGGCCCAAGAGACCCAGTACTTC. Amino acids: CASSPGKGAQETQYF.

This chain connects TRBV5-1 to TRBJ1-1; D is perhaps TRBD1 (6 bases). The CDR3 extends over 15 amino acids. Deletions cut 2 bases from V and 1 base from J, with 12 bases between. Germline V gene sequence: CDR1 SGHRS, CDR2 YFSETQ. The CDR3 is CASSLPTGENTEAFF. The CDR3, as DNA: TGCGCCAGCAGCTTACCGACAGGAGAGAACACTGAAGCTTTCTTT.

The chain employs TRBV13 and TRBJ2-5; 12 bases are shared with TRBD2. Germline CDR1 PRHDT, CDR2 FYEKMQ (reference sequence). J was trimmed by 2 bases and V by 5 bases; bases with no gene match: 12. CDR3 size: 18 residues. DNA of the CDR3: TGTGCCAGCAGCCCATTCGGGACTAGCGGGCAGATACAAGAGACCCAGTACTTC. Translation: CASSPFGTSGQIQETQYF.

This clone was recorded once. The chain combines TRBV2 with TRBJ1-1; tentative D call: TRBD1 (6 bases). Germline CDR1 and CDR2: SNHLY and FYNNEI. V lost 5 bases and J 4 bases, leaving 8 bases between the germline ends. This CDR3 has 12 residues. The CDR3 spells CASSSTGTEAFF. CDR3 sequence (DNA): TGTGCCAGCAGTTCGACAGGCACTGAAGCTTTCTTT.

This chain joins TRBV6-2 or TRBV6-3 and TRBJ1-6; 8 bases line up with TRBD1. CDR3 size: 15 residues. Germline V gene lookup returns CDR1 MNHEY and CDR2 SVGEGT. V lost 6 bases, J lost 7 bases, and 8 bases stayed unmatched. CDR3 sequence: CASSSGGLGNSPLHF. In DNA, the CDR3 is TGTGCCAGCAGCTCAGGGGGCTTAGGGAATTCACCCCTCCACTTT.